The 25 T cell receptor beta chains below all came from one sample that was sequenced in a study of Ad26.COV2.S vaccination and SARS-CoV-2 variants. Libraries were prepared by immunoSEQ multiplex PCR; TCRdb keeps only in-frame clonotypes and omits some of them. The sample gives about 350,000 clones, around 84% of which show up once; 3.3% is in the top ten. Treatment noted: over 15 received Ad26.COV2.S at low or high dose, single or two shots; about 5 received placebo; per-sample allocation not given. Day 63 after the first vaccine or placebo injection was the time point for sampling. The sequencing used peripheral blood, collected in a trial of Ad26.COV2.S vaccine versus placebo. The receptors originated from a person between 18 and 60 years old who received the Ad26.COV2.S COVID-19 vaccine or a placebo.

V usage is TRBV7-8 and J usage is TRBJ2-1; tentatively, D is TRBD2 (6 bases). The germline V and J ends were trimmed by 0 bases and 4 bases, with 25 bases remaining between them. CDR3 length: 20 amino acids. The V gene's germline CDR1 is SGHVS and CDR2 FQNEAQ. For the CDR3, the DNA is TGTGCCAGCAGCTTAGCGCGCGGGATTATTGAGACCATGAGATACAATGAGCAGTTCTTC. The encoded protein is CASSLARGIIETMRYNEQFF.

The chain uses TRBV11-3 and TRBJ2-3; 11 nucleotides agree with TRBD2. The germline gives CDR1 SGHNT, CDR2 YENEEA. Germline trimming cut 5 bases from V and 0 bases from J; bases unmatched to any gene: 4. The length of the CDR3 is 16 residues. CDR3: CASSTGTSGSTDTQYF. The CDR3 bases are TGTGCCAGCAGCACCGGGACTAGCGGAAGCACAGATACGCAGTATTTT.

The CDR3 reads CASSPRGIRDSYEQYF. For the CDR3, the DNA is TGTGCCAGCAGTCCCCGGGGGATTAGGGACTCCTACGAGCAGTACTTC. The chain has TRBV6-2 or TRBV6-3 and TRBJ2-7; possible D gene TRBD2, 6 bases. Trimming took 5 bases from V and 0 from J, leaving 17 bases between them. CDR1 MNHEY and CDR2 SVGEGT come from the germline V gene. CDR3 length equals 16 residues.

The chain recombines TRBV2 with TRBJ2-3; D is unresolved. The V end was cut by 5 bases, the J end by 3 bases, with 9 bases between. Germline V CDR1 and CDR2: SNHLY, FYNNEI. CDR3 length: 13 amino acids. This CDR3 is CASSFGPTDTQYF. CDR3 nucleotide sequence: TGTGCCAGCAGTTTCGGGCCAACAGATACGCAGTATTTT.

The chain is built from TRBV7-9 and TRBJ2-2; D is perhaps TRBD1 (6 bases). In germline, CDR1 is SEHNR, CDR2 FQNEAQ (reference sequence). The length of the CDR3 is 13 residues. V was shortened by 2 bases and J by 5 bases, with 6 bases between the two germline ends. CDR3 amino acids: CASSLQGTGELFF. The CDR3 nucleotides read TGTGCCAGCAGCTTACAGGGGACCGGGGAGCTGTTTTTT. The full variable domain, in which reference TRBV7-9 and TRBJ2-2 provide the parts outside the CDR3, is DTGVSQNPRHKITKRGQNVTFRCDPISEHNRLYWYRQTLGQGPEFLTYFQNEAQLEKSRLLSDRFSAERPKGSFSTLEIQRTEQGDSAMYLCASSLQGTGELFFGEGSRLTVL.

The chain links TRBV6-1 to TRBJ2-2; D uncertain. CDR3 length: 14 residues. Trimming removed 3 bases from V and 6 bases from J, with 11 bases in between. Germline values: CDR1 MNHNS, CDR2 SASEGT. In DNA form, the CDR3 reads TGTGCCAGCAGTGAGTCAATAGACCCCGGGGAGCTGTTTTTT. The encoded protein is CASSESIDPGELFF.

The V gene is TRBV9, the J gene TRBJ1-6; tentative D call: TRBD1 (6 bases). CDR1 is SGDLS and CDR2 is YYNGEE in the germline V gene. The CDR3 covers 15 residues. Trimming left V 2 bases short and J 7 bases short, with 13 bases between. CDR3 bases: TGTGCCAGCAGCGTGGGGTGGACAGACAATTCACCCCTCCACTTT. This sequence encodes CASSVGWTDNSPLHF.

The rearrangement joins TRBV19 to TRBJ2-1; TRBD1 agrees at 8 bases. CDR1 and CDR2 (germline): LNHDA, SQIVND (reference sequence). The CDR3 length is 13 residues. The trim removed 5 bases at V and 7 bases at J, leaving 4 bases unmatched. The CDR3 loop reads CASSSTGGNEQFF. Here the CDR3 DNA reads TGTGCCAGTAGTTCAACAGGGGGGAATGAGCAGTTCTTC.

The J gene is TRBJ1-2, the V gene TRBV6-5; maybe TRBD1 (5 bases). The CDR3 is made up of 15 amino acids. From germline, CDR1 is MNHEY and CDR2 SVGAGI. The ends were cut back, 7 bases at V and 3 bases at J, with 18 bases in the middle. Here the CDR3 DNA reads TGTGCCAGCAATTCTGGAGGGGCCCCCTACTATGGCTACACCTTC. Translating gives CASNSGGAPYYGYTF.

This clone has at least ten counts. The chain uses TRBV13 and TRBJ1-3; 8 bases agree with TRBD1. The ends lost 3 bases at V and 4 bases at J; junction bases unmatched: 11. Germline CDR1 reads PRHDT; CDR2 reads FYEKMQ (reference sequence). The CDR3 sequence is 17 residues long. CDR3 nucleotides: TGTGCCAGCAGCTTTTTTCCCACGACAGGGGACGGAAACACCATATATTTT. It is translated as CASSFFPTTGDGNTIYF.

This clone was picked up a small number of times. The chain employs TRBV19 and TRBJ1-2; D is ambiguous. The V and J ends lost 10 bases and 2 bases respectively, with 8 bases between them. Germline V gene lookup returns CDR1 LNHDA and CDR2 SQIVND (reference sequence). This CDR3 is 11 amino acids long. CDR3: CATSANYGYTF. The CDR3 nucleotides are TGTGCCACCTCCGCGAACTATGGCTACACCTTC.

The V and J genes are TRBV7-9 and TRBJ2-7; a weak D match, TRBD1 (5 bases). Germline V gene lookup returns CDR1 SEHNR and CDR2 FQNEAQ (reference sequence). The V and J ends lost 0 bases and 3 bases respectively, with 24 bases between them. The CDR3 is 19 residues long. This chain's CDR3 is CASSLALLNARRQNYEQYF. The CDR3 DNA sequence: TGTGCCAGCAGCTTAGCGCTTTTGAACGCTCGCCGACAGAACTACGAGCAGTACTTC.

This CDR3 is CASSWGDYEQYF. CDR3 sequence (DNA): TGTGCCAGCAGCTGGGGGGATTACGAGCAGTACTTC. The chain joins TRBV5-5 to TRBJ2-7; D is perhaps TRBD2 (6 bases). The germline CDR1 and CDR2 sequences are SGHKS and YYEKEE (reference sequence). V was pared by 3 bases and J by 4 bases, with 8 bases between. The CDR3 consists of 12 residues.

The chain recombines TRBV19 with TRBJ1-1, with TRBD1 as a possible D gene (5 bases). Trimming stripped 9 bases from V and 1 base from J, with 21 bases between. This CDR3 is 16 amino acids long. Germline V gene sequence: CDR1 LNHDA, CDR2 SQIVND (reference sequence). The CDR3 spells CASSTTRVEKNTEAFF. The DNA of the CDR3 is TGTGCCAGCTCCACTACCAGGGTGGAGAAGAACACTGAAGCTTTCTTT.

The chain combines TRBV7-2 with TRBJ2-3; D possibly corresponds to TRBD2 (6 bases). The CDR3 is 15 residues long. CDR1 is SGHTA and CDR2 is FQGNSA in the germline V gene. Trimming cost V 5 bases and J 2 bases, with 14 bases left between them. The CDR3: CASSPRRAATDTQYF. The CDR3 bases are TGTGCCAGCAGCCCTCGGAGGGCCGCCACAGATACGCAGTATTTT.

This clone was seen a few times. The CDR3 sequence: CASSQGPGSYNEQFF. The CDR3, as DNA: TGTGCCAGCAGCCAAGGACCAGGTTCCTACAATGAGCAGTTCTTC. The V and J genes are TRBV3-1 (or the pseudogene TRBV3-2) and TRBJ2-1; D is uncertain. The V gene lost 1 base and the J gene lost 1 base, with 8 bases spanning the gap. The germline V gene encodes CDR1 LGHDT and CDR2 YNNKEL (reference sequence). This CDR3 spans 15 amino acids.

The genes are TRBV7-9 and TRBJ2-7; D not certain. Looked up from germline, CDR1 is SEHNR and CDR2 is FQNEAQ (reference sequence). This CDR3 has 12 residues. V gave up 9 bases and J gave up 3 bases, with 12 bases separating them. In nucleotides, the CDR3 is TGTGCCAGTTCCGGACGGAACTACGAGCAGTACTTC. It encodes CASSGRNYEQYF.

The chain carries TRBV19 and TRBJ1-5; D is perhaps TRBD1 (6 bases). The V end was cut by 6 bases, the J end by 5 bases, with 14 bases between. The length of the CDR3 is 14 residues. The V gene's germline CDR1 is LNHDA and CDR2 SQIVND (reference sequence). Written as DNA, the CDR3 is TGTGCCAGTAGAGATCCAGGGGCCTATCAGCCCCAGCATTTT. The encoded protein is CASRDPGAYQPQHF.

V gene TRBV4-1 combines with J gene TRBJ2-7, with 9 bases matching TRBD1. The CDR3 sequence is 18 residues long. With 3 bases clipped from V and 5 bases from J, the junction kept 17 bases outside the gene matches. Germline CDR1 and CDR2: MGHRA and YSYEKL. CDR3 protein: CASSHPPGRTGVFDEQYF. The CDR3 DNA is TGCGCCAGCAGCCACCCACCCGGCCGGACAGGGGTTTTCGACGAGCAGTACTTC.

V gene TRBV9 combines with J gene TRBJ2-2, with D unresolved. The CDR3 length is 14 residues. Deletions cut 0 bases from V and 7 bases from J, with 10 bases between. Germline CDR1 reads SGDLS; CDR2 reads YYNGEE. In DNA form, the CDR3 reads TGTGCCAGCAGCGTAGAACCACACTACGGGGAGCTGTTTTTT. Protein sequence: CASSVEPHYGELFF.

This chain uses TRBV5-6 with TRBJ1-2; 10 bases match TRBD1. Germline V gene lookup returns CDR1 SGHDT and CDR2 YYEEEE. The CDR3 sequence is 15 residues long. The J segment lost 8 bases and the V segment lost 4 bases, leaving 11 bases of the junction unmatched. The CDR3 here is CASSPAGTGDWGYTF. CDR3 sequence (DNA): TGTGCCAGCAGCCCGGCCGGGACAGGGGACTGGGGCTACACCTTC.

The genes are TRBV4-3 and TRBJ2-7, with 7 nucleotides matching TRBD2. The CDR3 spans 17 residues. CDR1 and CDR2 from the germline V gene are LGHNA and YSLEER. V shed 2 bases, J shed 2 bases, and the junction held 12 bases outside the gene matches. The CDR3 nucleotides read TGCGCCAGCAGCCAATCGTTGGGGGGGGAGTGGACCTACGAGCAGTACTTC. Encoded protein: CASSQSLGGEWTYEQYF.

The rearrangement links TRBV5-1 to TRBJ2-1; D might be TRBD1 (6 bases). CDR1 and CDR2 (germline): SGHRS, YFSETQ. This CDR3 is built from 17 residues. The V end was cut by 0 bases, the J end by 0 bases, with 13 bases between. The CDR3 spells CASSLARQGSSYNEQFF. The CDR3 nucleotides are TGCGCCAGCAGCTTGGCGAGGCAGGGGAGCTCCTACAATGAGCAGTTCTTC.

The chain combines TRBV30 with TRBJ2-2; 9 positions match TRBD2. This CDR3 comprises 17 residues. V lost 2 bases and J lost 5; bases outside the gene matches: 12. Germline CDR1 GTSNPN, CDR2 SVGIG (reference sequence). The CDR3: CAWSILGLAGRTGELFF. The CDR3 DNA follows: TGTGCCTGGAGTATATTGGGTCTAGCGGGGAGGACCGGGGAGCTGTTTTTT.

This chain connects TRBV3-1 (or the pseudogene TRBV3-2) to TRBJ2-1; unclear D gene. V lost 0 bases and J 8 bases, leaving 5 bases between the germline ends. This CDR3 spans 12 amino acids. CDR1 LGHDT and CDR2 YNNKEL come from the germline V gene (reference sequence). CDR3 sequence (DNA): TGTGCCAGCAGCCAAGAGATCCATGAGCAGTTCTTC. Its translation: CASSQEIHEQFF.